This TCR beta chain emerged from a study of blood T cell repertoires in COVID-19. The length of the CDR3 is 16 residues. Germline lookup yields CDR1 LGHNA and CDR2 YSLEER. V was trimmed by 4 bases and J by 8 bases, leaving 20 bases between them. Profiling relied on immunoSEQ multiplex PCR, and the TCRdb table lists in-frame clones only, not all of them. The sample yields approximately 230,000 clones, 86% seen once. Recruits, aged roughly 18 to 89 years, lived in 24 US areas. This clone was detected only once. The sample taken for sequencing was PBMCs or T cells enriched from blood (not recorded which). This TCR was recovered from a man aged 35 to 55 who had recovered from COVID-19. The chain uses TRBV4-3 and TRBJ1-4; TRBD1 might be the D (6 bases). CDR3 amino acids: CASSLRGGAQGEKLFF. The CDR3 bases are TGCGCCAGCAGCCTCAGGGGAGGGGCACAAGGGGAAAAACTGTTTTTT.